This T cell receptor beta chain was recovered during a study of blood T cell repertoires in COVID-19. The CDR3 sequence is 13 residues long. Trimming removed 2 bases from V and 6 bases from J, with 9 bases in between. Germline V gene data show CDR1 as SGHDT and CDR2 as YYEEEE. The method was immunoSEQ multiplex PCR; TCRdb's version includes in-frame clones alone and lacks a portion of them. The table shows 190,000 or so clones, with about 87% occurring only once. This chain uses TRBV5-6 with TRBJ1-5; D is perhaps TRBD1 (6 bases). The receptor was isolated from a young woman with acute or convalescent COVID-19. The sample comprised peripheral blood. This CDR3 reads CASSLNRAQPQHF. CDR3 coding DNA: TGTGCCAGCAGCTTAAACAGGGCTCAGCCCCAGCATTTT.